This TCR beta chain comes out of a study of shared clonotypes between healthy human individuals. The table came from immunoSEQ multiplex PCR; TCRdb's copy has only in-frame clones and leaves some out. This sample has about 580,000 clones, with 95% to 98% found just once. CD45RO-negative, CCR7-selected cells formed the naive CD8 fraction, which excluded terminally differentiated effector memory CD45RA+ cells. Trimming left V 3 bases short and J 5 bases short, with 17 bases between. Germline CDR1 is LNHDA and CDR2 is SQIVND (reference sequence). The CDR3 contains 15 residues. This chain links TRBV19 with TRBJ2-7; D is undetermined. The sequencing sample was made of naive CD8+ T cells sorted from blood. The sequence derives from a man under 40 in good health. CDR3 sequence: CASSMNRDTGHEQYF. DNA of the CDR3: TGTGCCAGTAGTATGAATAGAGACACGGGCCACGAGCAGTACTTC.